This T cell receptor (beta chain) was sequenced for a study of blood T cell repertoires in COVID-19. Study background: Whether acute or convalescent, the COVID-19 samples came from the United States, Italy and Spain. PBMCs, B-cell-depleted T cells, or T cells provided the cDNA or gDNA that made up the material.

The CDR3 is made up of 14 amino acids. Germline assignment: CDR1 KGHSH and CDR2 LQKENI. Unmatched junction bases numbered 3, after V lost 3 bases and J lost 3 bases. Patients of the Seattle cohort, enrolled during active infection, were followed longitudinally. Original methodology: Amplification of reference gene primers provided the estimated nucleated cell counts. This table comes from immunoSEQ multiplex PCR, and its TCRdb copy is limited to in-frame clones, with some not included. That table furnishes V, J and clone size, whereas the DNA furnished D and trimming. Of fewer than 200,000 clones detected, roughly 81% appear once; the ten largest clones hold roughly 8.3%.

The sequenced sample consisted of peripheral blood. The genes are TRBV18 and TRBJ2-7, with TRBD2 matching over 9 bases. This receptor was identified in an older woman with COVID-19, enrolled during active disease. As DNA, the CDR3 is TGTGCCAGCTCACCCGGACTAGCGAGCTACGAGCAGTACTTC. Translation: CASSPGLASYEQYF.